The 8 T cell receptor beta chains presented below share a single source sample, sequenced in a study of shared T cell receptors in the human thymus. Method: immunoSEQ multiplex PCR; TCRdb's copy keeps in-frame clones and lacks some. The sample lists about 660,000 clones; over 75% were seen once. These data were also filed under a second study, of human thymus T cells.

Sample: thymocytes. These receptors originate from a boy under two years old with a congenital heart defect.

This clone was detected only a few times. The J gene is TRBJ1-5, the V gene TRBV6-1; D unclear. In germline, CDR1 is MNHNS, CDR2 SASEGT. The CDR3 loop spans 15 amino acids. Trimming removed 2 bases from V and 6 bases from J, with 14 bases in between. This CDR3 reads CASSEPPGEGQPQHF. The CDR3 DNA is TGTGCCAGCAGTGAACCACCGGGAGAAGGTCAGCCCCAGCATTTT.

The chain carries TRBV13 and TRBJ2-5, with unresolved D. The DNA end is a closer match to TRBJ2-7, so the J assignment may be wrong. Germline CDR1 is PRHDT and CDR2 is FYEKMQ (reference sequence). This CDR3 is 15 amino acids long. DNA for the CDR3: TGTGCCAGCAGCTTAGGCGGCTCCTGGGCCTACGAGCAGTACTTC. Amino acid sequence: CASSLGGSWAYEQYF.

This chain links TRBV28 with TRBJ2-2, with unresolved D. The CDR3 spans 16 residues. Germline V lookup: CDR1 MDHEN, CDR2 SYDVKM. The germline V and J ends were trimmed by 1 base and 1 base, with 10 bases remaining between them. CDR3 DNA sequence: TGTGCCAGCAGTTTATACCGAGGCAGGAACACCGGGGAGCTGTTTTTT. As protein: CASSLYRGRNTGELFF. Complete variable domain (other parts from reference TRBV28 and TRBJ2-2): DVKVTQSSRYLVKRTGEKVFLECVQDMDHENMFWYRQDPGLGLRLIYFSYDVKMKEKGDIPEGYSVSREKKERFSLILESASTNQTSMYLCASSLYRGRNTGELFFGEGSRLTVL.

The chain links TRBV7-3 to TRBJ1-2; TRBD1 aligns across 9 bases. V gave up 3 bases and J gave up 7 bases; unmatched junction bases: 9. Germline V gives CDR1 SGHTA, CDR2 FQGTGA. The CDR3 contains 15 residues. DNA for the CDR3: TGTGCCAGCAGCTTCAGCCGGGACAGGGCTCGTGGCTACACCTTC. This encodes CASSFSRDRARGYTF.

This clone came up once. The chain joins TRBV11-2 to TRBJ2-1; TRBD2 aligns across 9 bases. Trimming cost V 5 bases and J 3 bases; bases outside gene matches: 5. Germline V CDR1 and CDR2: SGHAT, FQNNGV. CDR3 length: 15 amino acids. The CDR3 protein is CASSPSGRSYNEQFF. The DNA of the CDR3 is TGTGCCAGCAGCCCCAGCGGGAGGAGCTACAATGAGCAGTTCTTC.

V usage is TRBV5-4 and J usage is TRBJ2-1; TRBD2 agrees at 7 bases. This CDR3 comprises 15 residues. V was clipped by 4 bases and J by 0 bases; unmatched bases: 4. Germline V gene data show CDR1 as SGHNT and CDR2 as YYREEE (reference sequence). Written as DNA, the CDR3 is TGTGCCAGCAGCGCCGGGAGGACCTCCTACAATGAGCAGTTCTTC. Translation gives CASSAGRTSYNEQFF.

The chain uses TRBV7-3 and TRBJ1-1; D gene ambiguous. Germline values: CDR1 SGHTA, CDR2 FQGTGA. Trimming removed 5 bases at V and 2 bases at J, with 9 bases between. The CDR3 runs to 13 residues. Here the CDR3 DNA reads TGTGCCAGCAGCCTTAAATCCAACACTGAAGCTTTCTTT. Amino acid sequence: CASSLKSNTEAFF.

The chain couples TRBV4-1 to TRBJ2-1; 10 nucleotides match TRBD2. Trimming removed 0 bases from V and 8 bases from J; junction bases left unmatched: 10. CDR3 size: 17 residues. From germline, CDR1 is MGHRA and CDR2 YSYEKL. In DNA form, the CDR3 reads TGCGCCAGCAGCCAAGATCTGGCTAGCGGGAGTAGAGATGAGCAGTTCTTC. Translating it yields CASSQDLASGSRDEQFF.